A selection of T cell receptor beta chains follows, all from one sample in a study of CD8 T cells in ankylosing spondylitis. TCRdb reprocessed the 5' RACE reads via MiXCR and lists one record per CDR3 protein. The data contain about 840,000 distinct CDR3 sequences, approximately 12% of them seen just once; the ten biggest clones take up about 0.5%. Material for sequencing was blood, either unsorted or a sorted T cell fraction (not recorded which). The receptors were gathered from a male donor with ankylosing spondylitis. Both conserved end residues are part of each CDR3.

14 TRBJ2-5 TRBV27 CASSLRQYQETQYF
11 TRBJ2-5 TRBV29-1 CSGTLQETQYF
12 TRBJ2-5 TRBV27 CASSFRAGTQYF
12 TRBJ2-3 TRBV7-2 CASSNDRVTQYF
16 TRBJ1-5 TRBV5-1 CASSSYTYSTNQPQHF
12 TRBJ2-1 TRBV12-3/TRBV12-4 CASSDSNNEQFF
15 TRBJ2-7 TRBV24-1 CATSDWARGSHEQYF
17 TRBJ1-2 TRBV7-8 CASSLERFSRLHYGYTF
16 TRBJ2-3 TRBV20-1 CSAPPGPTPSTDTQYF
14 TRBJ2-5 TRBV6-2/TRBV6-3 CASRQPGLEETQYF
14 TRBJ2-7 TRBV4-2 CASSQQTGIGGQYF
14 TRBJ2-1 TRBV7-6 CASSLQGTSNEQFF
9 TRBJ1-5 TRBV6-4 CASMPPQHF
12 TRBJ2-7 TRBV7-2 CASSTFGYEQYF
16 TRBJ2-3 TRBV9 CASSVVEGSSTDTQYF
12 TRBJ2-3 TRBV29-1 CSASGGEDTQYF
13 TRBJ2-5 TRBV4-3 CASSQDFLETQYF